One T cell receptor beta chain is described in this entry. The antigen is unknown. The entry originates in a study of post-analysis software for immune sequencing data. The study's findings and limits: The five TRBV segments detected at higher frequency in patients than in controls included TRBV5-6, TRBV5-1 and TRBV20-1.

CDR3 length equals 17 residues. J gave up 0 bases and V 5 bases, and 10 bases lay outside the gene matches. The germline gives CDR1 SEHNR, CDR2 FQNEAQ (reference sequence). The authors incorporated unique molecular identifiers into the TCR beta cDNA libraries. From the PCR reads, TCRdb called clonotypes with MiXCR, one entry per CDR3 protein. The sample lists roughly 200,000 distinct CDR3 sequences; approximately 28% were seen once. This sequence originates from a girl younger than 18 with multiple sclerosis. The V and J genes are TRBV7-9 and TRBJ1-5, with 7 bases fitting TRBD1. The sample was blood. The CDR3 sequence is CASSTNSGGYSNQPQHF. The CDR3 DNA reads as TGTGCCAGCAGCACCAATTCAGGGGGGTATAGCAATCAGCCCCAGCATTTT.